These 10 T cell receptor beta chains came from one sample sequenced in a study of blood T cell repertoires in COVID-19. Here immunoSEQ multiplex PCR was the method, and the copy in TCRdb shows in-frame clones only, minus some. The table records about 260,000 clones, 88% of them present only once. The sample taken for sequencing was peripheral blood. Receptors originate from a man in his 60s who had recovered from COVID-19.

The V and J genes are TRBV7-2 and TRBJ1-3, with D unresolved. Deletions cut 5 bases from V and 6 bases from J, with 14 bases between. This CDR3 has 14 residues. Germline CDR1 SGHTA, CDR2 FQGNSA. CDR3: CASSTIAKENTIYF. The CDR3 DNA follows: TGTGCCAGCAGCACTATCGCGAAGGAAAACACCATATATTTT.

This rearrangement joins TRBV19 to TRBJ2-5; 7 bases match TRBD1. The CDR3 sequence is 13 residues long. V lost 4 bases to trimming and J lost 6 bases; unmatched junction nucleotides: 5. Looked up from germline, CDR1 is LNHDA and CDR2 is SQIVND (reference sequence). The CDR3 sequence: CASSTNRGQTQYF. The CDR3 bases are TGTGCCAGTAGTACCAACAGGGGTCAGACCCAGTACTTC.

V and J are TRBV7-3 and TRBJ2-2, with 7 bases lining up with TRBD1. Per germline, CDR1 SGHTA and CDR2 FQGTGA. Trimming at V came to 3 bases and at J to 4 bases, leaving 5 bases not matched to a gene. The CDR3 is 15 residues long. CDR3 sequence reads: CASSLTGLGTGELFF. The CDR3 coding sequence is TGTGCCAGCAGCTTGACAGGGTTAGGCACCGGGGAGCTGTTTTTT.

This chain uses TRBV6-5 with TRBJ2-1; 9 bases match TRBD2. The CDR3 length is 13 residues. V lost 4 bases, J lost 6 bases, and 1 base stayed unmatched. Germline CDR1 reads MNHEY; CDR2 reads SVGAGI. CDR3 in amino acids: CASSWRGGNEQFF. CDR3 DNA: TGTGCCAGCAGTTGGCGGGGGGGCAATGAGCAGTTCTTC.

The chain has TRBV20-1 and TRBJ2-3; the D is unclear. Germline-derived CDR1 and CDR2 are DFQATT and SNEGSKA (reference sequence). The V and J ends lost 3 bases and 5 bases respectively, with 3 bases between them. CDR3 length: 10 residues. CDR3 residues: CSARRDTQYF. CDR3 nucleotides: TGCAGTGCTAGGAGAGATACGCAGTATTTT.

The V gene is TRBV30, the J gene TRBJ2-7; 15 nucleotides agree with TRBD2. The V segment lost 2 bases and the J segment 4 bases; nucleotides outside the gene matches: 3. This CDR3 spans 15 amino acids. CDR1 is GTSNPN and CDR2 is SVGIG in the germline V gene (reference sequence). Written as DNA, the CDR3 is TGTGCCTGGAGTCGGACTAGCGGGGGGGCTTACGAGCAGTACTTC. Its protein is CAWSRTSGGAYEQYF.

The rearrangement joins TRBV15 to TRBJ2-7; possible D gene TRBD2, 6 bases. This CDR3 region has 12 residues. The germline V gene has CDR1 LNHNV and CDR2 YYDKDF (reference sequence). Deletions cut 5 bases from V and 4 bases from J, with 9 bases between. The chain's CDR3 is CATSPGGYEQYF. In DNA form, the CDR3 reads TGTGCCACCAGCCCTGGGGGGTACGAGCAGTACTTC. Using reference TRBV15 and TRBJ2-7 for the parts outside the CDR3, the full variable domain is DAMVIQNPRYQVTQFGKPVTLSCSQTLNHNVMYWYQQKSSQAPKLLFHYYDKDFNNEADTPDNFQSRRPNTSFCFLDIRSPGLGDTAMYLCATSPGGYEQYFGPGTRLTVT.

The rearrangement links TRBV5-1 to TRBJ2-3; D perhaps matches TRBD2 (6 bases). There are 16 residues in the CDR3. The V end was cut by 4 bases, the J end by 1 base, with 16 bases between. Germline V gene sequence: CDR1 SGHRS, CDR2 YFSETQ. The DNA of the CDR3 is TGCGCCAGCAGCGGAGGGGCGACCGCGGGCACAGATACGCAGTATTTT. Encoded protein: CASSGGATAGTDTQYF.

This chain connects TRBV10-1 to TRBJ2-1; 7 nucleotides match TRBD2. Germline lookup yields CDR1 WNHNN and CDR2 SYGVQD (reference sequence). The CDR3 extends over 15 amino acids. V gave up 8 bases and J gave up 0 bases; unmatched junction bases: 7. The CDR3 protein is CASGNPSGSYNEQFF. The CDR3 coding sequence is TGCGCCAGCGGAAACCCTAGCGGCTCCTACAATGAGCAGTTCTTC.

The chain uses TRBV5-5 and TRBJ2-1; D is undetermined. The CDR3 is made up of 14 amino acids. The germline V and J ends were trimmed by 4 bases and 5 bases, with 13 bases remaining between them. Per the germline V gene, CDR1 is SGHKS and CDR2 is YYEKEE (reference sequence). The CDR3 region has the DNA TGTGCCAGCAGCGCCCTTTGGGCTAACAATGAGCAGTTCTTC. Protein sequence: CASSALWANNEQFF.